This TCR beta chain was captured in a study of low-dose radiotherapy and immunotherapy resistance in tumors. Study at large: Every six weeks patients received intravenous ipilimumab 1 mg/kg, and every two weeks they received intravenous nivolumab 240 mg. Patients took aspirin (300 mg orally, daily) for four cycles beginning at cycle 1 day 1.

In germline, CDR1 is KGHSH, CDR2 LQKENI. V was cut by 0 bases and J by 7 bases, with 19 bases left in between. This CDR3 spans 16 amino acids. About this clonotype itself: A single base is all that separates this from a far larger clone, so a read error is likely.

TRAV- and TRBV-specific primers primed first-strand cDNA, covering alpha and beta chains. The authors ran 15 to 20 PCR cycles to amplify TCRs with a constant-region primer and V-primer adapter. TCRdb used MiXCR to reprocess the reads, holding one entry per CDR3 protein. The table records tens of thousands of distinct CDR3 sequences, more than 20% of them present only once. Time point noted: after trial treatment. Treatment in this sample: LDRT plus nivolumab, ipilimumab, low-dose cyclophosphamide and aspirin (RACIN trial). Along with nivolumab and ipilimumab, donors received aspirin, low-dose cyclophosphamide and low-dose radiotherapy. Patients deemed eligible presented with advanced solid tumors lacking tumor-infiltrating lymphocytes.

This clonotype was obtained from a female donor with ovarian cancer. The rearrangement uses TRBV18 and TRBJ2-7; D not resolved. Sequenced material: PBMCs, taken after low-dose radiotherapy plus immunotherapy. In nucleotides, the CDR3 is TGTGCCAGCTCACCACCCTCCAGGCTGGGATACAATGAGCAGTACTTC. It yields the protein CASSPPSRLGYNEQYF.